This is a list of T cell receptor beta chains from one sample in a study of blood T cell repertoires in COVID-19. Assay: immunoSEQ multiplex PCR; the TCRdb copy retains only in-frame clones and omits some. The sample lists tens of thousands of clones, 86% occurring once. What was sequenced was peripheral blood. The receptors were gathered from a man between 60 and 75 years old with acute or convalescent COVID-19. Each CDR3 is given with its conserved first and last residue. D genes are given only for firm matches. A clone size is listed for some rows: how often the clone was seen (once, few, many), or a class if it is expanded.

16	TRBD2	NA	TRBV5-6	TRBJ2-2	TGTGCCAGCAGCCGACGTCCGGGACTAGCCGCCGGGGAGCTGTTTTTT	CASSRRPGLAAGELFF
17	TRBD2	NA	TRBV5-6	TRBJ2-5	TGTGCCAGCAGCTTGGTGCCTAGCGGGGGGGCCCGGGAGACCCAGTACTTC	CASSLVPSGGARETQYF
15	TRBD2	NA	TRBV25-1	TRBJ2-5	TGTGCCAGCAGTGAAGCGGGAGGGCCCAGGGAGACCCAGTACTTC	CASSEAGGPRETQYF
16	TRBD2	NA	TRBV11-2	TRBJ2-1	TGTGCCAGCAGCTCCAAACGACTAGCGGTGTACAATGAGCAGTTCTTC	CASSSKRLAVYNEQFF
12	TRBD1	NA	TRBV13	TRBJ2-1	TGTGCCAGCAGTCCAGAGGGACAGGGGTTGTTCTTC	CASSPEGQGLFF
14	NA	NA	TRBV6-2/TRBV6-3	TRBJ2-1	TGTGCCAGCAGCCCCCGGGGCGGGGTTAATGAGCAGTTCTTC	CASSPRGGVNEQFF
13	NA	NA	TRBV6-6	TRBJ2-1	TGTGCCAGCACAGTTAAGGGGGACGGTGAGCAGTTCTTC	CASTVKGDGEQFF
13	NA	NA	TRBV6-4	TRBJ2-1	TGTGCCAGCAGTGACTCGATGATGAGTGAGCAGTTCTTC	CASSDSMMSEQFF
16	TRBD2	NA	TRBV9	TRBJ2-3	TGTGCCAGCAGCGTAGGACTAGCGGCCTGCACAGATACGCAGTATTTT	CASSVGLAACTDTQYF
16	TRBD1	medium-sized	TRBV7-2	TRBJ1-4	TGTGCCAGCAGCTTAGATGGAGGGACAGTTAATGAAAAACTGTTTTTT	CASSLDGGTVNEKLFF
12	NA	NA	TRBV27	TRBJ1-5	TGTGCCAGCAGTTTTCTCAATCAGCCCCAGCATTTT	CASSFLNQPQHF
14	NA	NA	TRBV9	TRBJ2-5	TGTGCCAGCAGCGTAGATCTGGGGCTGGAGACCCAGTACTTC	CASSVDLGLETQYF
14	TRBD1	NA	TRBV18	TRBJ2-5	TGTGCCAGCTCACCCCGGACAGGCCAAGAGACCCAGTACTTC	CASSPRTGQETQYF
15	TRBD1	few	TRBV4-1	TRBJ1-1	TGCGCCAGCAGCAACCGGGACAGGGGGACAATTGAAGCTTTCTTT	CASSNRDRGTIEAFF
13	NA	NA	TRBV11-2	TRBJ2-7	TGTGCCAGCACCCCGGGCGGGGCCTACGAGCAGTACTTC	CASTPGGAYEQYF
14	NA	NA	TRBV7-2	TRBJ2-7	TGTGCCAGCAGCCCTACTTACAGGGTCGACGAGCAGTACTTC	CASSPTYRVDEQYF
16	NA	NA	TRBV7-2	TRBJ1-2	TGTGCCAGCAGCTTAGCGATACGGGGGGGAGTCGATGGCTACACCTTC	CASSLAIRGGVDGYTF
16	TRBD2	NA	TRBV3-1/TRBV3-2	TRBJ2-3	TGTGCCAGCAGCCAAGATGGAGGCGGGGGGGCGGATACGCAGTATTTT	CASSQDGGGGADTQYF
14	NA	NA	TRBV11-2	TRBJ1-6	TGTGCCAGCAGCTTCGGACTTGTTGATTCACCCCTCCACTTT	CASSFGLVDSPLHF
13	NA	NA	TRBV7-9	TRBJ1-3	TGTGCCAGCAGCCTAAATCAAGACACCTCCATATATTTT	CASSLNQDTSIYF
14	NA	NA	TRBV2	TRBJ2-5	TGTGCCAGCAGTGTCTTTTTCCTAGAAGGGACCCAGTACTTC	CASSVFFLEGTQYF
16	TRBD2	NA	TRBV11-3	TRBJ2-1	TGTGCCAGCAGCCTATACGGACTAGCGGGAGGGGATGAGCAGTTCTTC	CASSLYGLAGGDEQFF
17	NA	few	TRBV24-1	TRBJ1-1	TGTGCCACCAGTGCCGCCCGGACCGGGGTTGGAGACACTGAAGCTTTCTTT	CATSAARTGVGDTEAFF
12	NA	NA	TRBV19	TRBJ2-7	TGTGCCAGTAGAGGGGCAGGGCCCTGGGAGTACTTC	CASRGAGPWEYF
16	TRBD2	NA	TRBV5-1	TRBJ2-3	TGCGCCAGCAGCTTCGGGGGGGCCGAGTGGACAGATACGCAGTATTTT	CASSFGGAEWTDTQYF
15	TRBD1	NA	TRBV15	TRBJ1-1	TGTGCCACCAGCAGGCACAGGGGGGAGAACACTGAAGCTTTCTTT	CATSRHRGENTEAFF
15	NA	NA	TRBV2	TRBJ2-3	TGTGCCAGCAAGATAGCGGAAATTAGCACAGATACGCAGTATTTT	CASKIAEISTDTQYF
16	NA	NA	TRBV6-2/TRBV6-3	TRBJ2-7	TGTGCCAGCAGTTACTCTTCCTACAGGGTCCTTGAGGAGCAGTACTTC	CASSYSSYRVLEEQYF
14	NA	once	TRBV11-2	TRBJ2-4	TGTGCCAGCAGCTTAGATATACTCTCGCTTCTTCAGTACTTC	CASSLDILSLLQYF
13	NA	NA	TRBV4-3	TRBJ1-1	TGCGCCAGAAAGGCAGACAAGACCACTGAAGCTTTCTTT	CARKADKTTEAFF
14	NA	NA	TRBV10-3	TRBJ1-1	TGTGCCATCAGGTCCCGGGACACGGACACTGAAGCTTTCTTT	CAIRSRDTDTEAFF
14	NA	NA	TRBV10-2	TRBJ2-1	TGCGCCAGCAGTGCCGGACAGCGATACAATGAGCAGTTCTTC	CASSAGQRYNEQFF
14	TRBD1	once	TRBV4-3	TRBJ1-1	TGCGCCAGCAGCCAAGTTCCAGGGGGCTTTCAAGCTTTCTTT	CASSQVPGGFQAFF
13	TRBD1	NA	TRBV6-5	TRBJ1-1	TGTGCCAGCAGCGGACAGGAGGACACTGAAGCTTTCTTT	CASSGQEDTEAFF
15	TRBD2	NA	TRBV5-1	TRBJ2-1	TGCGCCAGCAGCTGGCTAGCGGGAGTGCACAATGAGCAGTTCTTC	CASSWLAGVHNEQFF
16	TRBD2	NA	TRBV18	TRBJ2-5	TGTGCCAGCTCACCAATTCCTAGCGGGGTCCGGGAGACCCAGTACTTC	CASSPIPSGVRETQYF
14	NA	NA	TRBV24-1	TRBJ2-1	TGTGCCACCAGTAAGGCTAGTTCCTACAATGAGCAGTTCTTC	CATSKASSYNEQFF
20	TRBD1	NA	TRBV6-4	TRBJ1-4	TGTGCCAGCAGTGACGGTTGCGGGACAGCCGATGAACCAACTAATGAAAAACTGTTTTTT	CASSDGCGTADEPTNEKLFF
16	NA	NA	TRBV4-2	TRBJ2-5	TGTGCCAGCAGCCAAGATCCCGCAGGGCGCCAAGAGACCCAGTACTTC	CASSQDPAGRQETQYF
16	NA	NA	TRBV5-1	TRBJ2-3	TGCGCCAGCAGCCGATCCCGAGGAGATGGCACAGATACGCAGTATTTT	CASSRSRGDGTDTQYF
13	NA	few	TRBV2	TRBJ1-2	TGTGCCAGCCTTAGCGGGGGGCCTCATGGCTACACCTTC	CASLSGGPHGYTF
13	TRBD1	NA	TRBV19	TRBJ1-4	TGTGCCAGTAGGGGGACAGGGAATGAAAAACTGTTTTTT	CASRGTGNEKLFF
14	NA	NA	TRBV5-1	TRBJ2-1	TGCGCCAGCAGCGCGGGACCCCCGCAGGATGAGCAGTTCTTC	CASSAGPPQDEQFF
15	NA	NA	TRBV19	TRBJ2-7	TGTGCCAGTAGACGTAGTTGGGGGGAATTTGGCGAGCAGTACTTC	CASRRSWGEFGEQYF
15	NA	NA	TRBV7-9	TRBJ2-6	TGTGCCAGCAGCTTGACACCCTCTGGGGCCAACGTCCTGACTTTC	CASSLTPSGANVLTF
15	NA	NA	TRBV28	TRBJ1-5	TGTGCCAGCAGTCACAACAGGGATGGGAATCAGCCCCAGCATTTT	CASSHNRDGNQPQHF
12	NA	NA	TRBV2	TRBJ1-1	TGTGCCAGCCTCCAGGCCAGCCGTGAAGCTTTCTTT	CASLQASREAFF
18	TRBD1	NA	TRBV7-8	TRBJ1-5	TGTGCCAGCAGCTTAATGGCTTCCAGGACAGGGAGGACTCAGCCCCAGCATTTT	CASSLMASRTGRTQPQHF
15	TRBD1	NA	TRBV28	TRBJ1-4	TGTGCCAGCAGTTTCACCGGGACAGGGGTGAGAAAACTGTTTTTT	CASSFTGTGVRKLFF
17	TRBD1	few	TRBV28	TRBJ2-7	TGTGCCAGCAGTTTAGGTCTAGGACAGGGTCTTTCGTACGAGCAGTACTTC	CASSLGLGQGLSYEQYF
14	NA	NA	TRBV19	TRBJ1-1	TGTGCCAGTAGTATAAAGCTAGGGAACACTGAAGCTTTCTTT	CASSIKLGNTEAFF
14	NA	few	TRBV6-5	TRBJ1-3	TGTGCCAGCAGTTACACAGGGTCTGGAAACACCATATATTTT	CASSYTGSGNTIYF
14	TRBD2	NA	TRBV4-1	TRBJ2-2	TGCGCCAGCAGCCACCTAGCGGACACCGGGGAGCTGTTTTTT	CASSHLADTGELFF